This T cell receptor beta chain was sequenced in a study of Ad26.COV2.S vaccination and SARS-CoV-2 variants. Trimming took 3 bases from V and 0 from J, leaving 12 bases between them. The CDR3 extends over 16 amino acids. Germline-derived CDR1 and CDR2 are SGHVS and FNYEAQ. Treatment specified: around 19 received Ad26.COV2.S at low or high dose, single or two shots; about 5 received placebo; per-sample allocation not given. Specimen acquisition occurred on day 63 following the initial vaccine or placebo injection. Boston hosted the donor, who was an adult aged 18-55 years. Some clones are missing from TCRdb's copy, which holds only in-frame ones; the method was immunoSEQ multiplex PCR. The table records about 680,000 clones, more than 70% of them present only once.

The source was peripheral blood, collected in a trial of Ad26.COV2.S vaccine versus placebo. This chain links TRBV7-6 with TRBJ2-1, with TRBD2 as a possible D gene (5 bases). The receptor was derived from a person aged 18-65 years who received the Ad26.COV2.S COVID-19 vaccine or a placebo. The DNA of the CDR3 is TGTGCCAGCAGCTTTCAGCGGAAGAGCTCCTACAATGAGCAGTTCTTC. This translates into CASSFQRKSSYNEQFF. Based on the CDR3 plus reference TRBV7-6 and TRBJ2-1, the full variable domain is GAGVSQSPRYKVTKRGQDVALRCDPISGHVSLYWYRQALGQGPEFLTYFNYEAQQDKSGLPNDRFSAERPEGSISTLTIQRTEQRDSAMYRCASSFQRKSSYNEQFFGPGTRLTVL.